The rows below give T cell receptor beta chains drawn from one sample of a study of cytomegalovirus exposure and HLA in healthy donors. Only in-frame clones appear in the TCRdb table, and some are missing; sequencing was by immunoSEQ multiplex PCR. The sample contains more than 90,000 clones, 60% to 85% of which appear only once. Specimen: PBMCs. The receptors come from a man aged 50 or older in good health and CMV-seropositive. CDR3s include the opening cysteine and the closing phenylalanine or tryptophan. Each record gives: J gene, clone size, V gene, D gene, CDR3 DNA, CDR3 protein. The D gene is left open where the match is weak. Some rows have no size entry. The others give once, few or many, or a class for an expanded clone.

TRBJ2-5,.,TRBV10-3,TRBD1,TGTGCCATCAGGGGACAGTCTGAGACCCAGTACTTC,CAIRGQSETQYF
TRBJ1-2,.,TRBV15,.,TGTGCCACCAGCAGAGGCCAGGTCTTCGCCGCAAGCTACACCTTC,CATSRGQVFAASYTF
TRBJ1-1,.,TRBV30,.,TGTGCCTGGAGTTACGTTACGGGGACTGAAGCTTTCTTT,CAWSYVTGTEAFF
TRBJ2-2,.,TRBV5-8,.,TGTGCCAGCAGCCTCCTAGCGACTAAGCCCGGGGAGCTGTTTTTT,CASSLLATKPGELFF
TRBJ1-2,.,TRBV5-1,TRBD1,TGCGCCAGCAGGGAACGGGACAGGGTTGGTGGCTACACCTTC,CASRERDRVGGYTF
TRBJ2-7,.,TRBV29-1,TRBD1,TGCAGCGTCGACGAAAAGGTGAGACAGGGGATATACGAGCAGTACTTC,CSVDEKVRQGIYEQYF
TRBJ1-6,.,TRBV30,.,TGTGCCTGGAGTTCGACACTGTATAATTCCCCCCTCCACTTT,CAWSSTLYNSPLHF
TRBJ2-5,.,TRBV12-5,TRBD1,TGTGCTAGTGGCCCCTTAGGGGGCGGAGAGACCCAGTACTTC,CASGPLGGGETQYF
TRBJ2-3,few,TRBV5-1,.,TGCGCCAGCAGCATCCACTGGACAGATACGCAGTATTTT,CASSIHWTDTQYF
TRBJ1-6,.,TRBV5-1,.,TGCGCCAGCAGCTCGGGACAAAACCGTTCACCCCTCCACTTT,CASSSGQNRSPLHF
TRBJ2-1,once,TRBV6-5,.,TGTGCCAGCACCGGCAGAGGCAATGAGCAGTTCTTC,CASTGRGNEQFF
TRBJ1-1,.,TRBV6-1,TRBD1,TGTGCCAGCAGGGTAAAAGGGGGCTTGAACACTGAAGCTTTCTTT,CASRVKGGLNTEAFF
TRBJ1-1,.,TRBV18,TRBD1,TGTGCCAGCTCACCACCCCTAATCCGGACAGGGAAGGCTTTCTTT,CASSPPLIRTGKAFF
TRBJ1-6,.,TRBV11-2,.,TGTGCCAGCAGGGAGGTTGGCTCTTATAATTCACCCCTCCACTTT,CASREVGSYNSPLHF
TRBJ1-6,.,TRBV5-1,.,TGCGCCAGCAGCTTGGGTAGCTCCTATAATTCACCCCTCCACTTT,CASSLGSSYNSPLHF
TRBJ2-2,.,TRBV29-1,.,TGCAGCGTTGAACAACAGCCGAACACCGGGGAGCTGTTTTTT,CSVEQQPNTGELFF
TRBJ2-1,.,TRBV7-9,.,TGTGCCAGCAGCTTAGGTTCCCTCCTACTATACAATGAGCAGTTCTTC,CASSLGSLLLYNEQFF